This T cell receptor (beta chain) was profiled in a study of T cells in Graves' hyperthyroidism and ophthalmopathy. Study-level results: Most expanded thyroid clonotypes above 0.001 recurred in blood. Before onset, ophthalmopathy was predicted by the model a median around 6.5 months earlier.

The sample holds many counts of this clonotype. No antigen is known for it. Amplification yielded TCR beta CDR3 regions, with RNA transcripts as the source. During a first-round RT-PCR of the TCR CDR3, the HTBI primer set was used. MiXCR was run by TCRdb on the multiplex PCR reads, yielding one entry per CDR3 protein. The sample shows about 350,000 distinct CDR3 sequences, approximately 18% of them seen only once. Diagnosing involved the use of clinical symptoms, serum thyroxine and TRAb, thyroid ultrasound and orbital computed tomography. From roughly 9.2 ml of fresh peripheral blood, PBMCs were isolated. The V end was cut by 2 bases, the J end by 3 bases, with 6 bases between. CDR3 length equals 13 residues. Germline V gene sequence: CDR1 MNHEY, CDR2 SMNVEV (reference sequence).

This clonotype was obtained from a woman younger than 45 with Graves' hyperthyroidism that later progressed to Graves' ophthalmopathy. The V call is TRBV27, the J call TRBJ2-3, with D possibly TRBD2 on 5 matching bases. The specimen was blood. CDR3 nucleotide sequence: TGTGCCAGCAGTTTAAGGGAGACAGATACGCAGTATTTT. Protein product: CASSLRETDTQYF.